These 21 T cell receptor beta chains came from one sample sequenced in a study of blood T cells in healthy people across ages. PCR was performed a second time for about 7 to 12 cycles using a sample-barcoded 5' primer and a J-beta primer mix. Each CDR3 protein is one row after TCRdb ran MiXCR on the 5' RACE reads. The data show about 1 million distinct CDR3 sequences, with approximately 25% seen just once and about 0.72% held by the top ten. These data also featured in a second study, about T cells of mothers and their children.

Source material: blood. These receptors all stem from a girl aged 2-9 years in good health.

A few counts support this clonotype. CDR3 sequence (DNA): TGCAGCGTTTCCGCACAGGGAGTCAACACTGAAGCTTTCTTT. As protein: CSVSAQGVNTEAFF. The J gene is TRBJ1-1, the V gene TRBV29-1, with D perhaps TRBD1 (6 bases). V lost 5 bases and J lost 2, with 15 bases in between. CDR3 length: 14 residues. Per germline, CDR1 SQVTM and CDR2 ANQGSEA.

This clonotype was detected a few times. The chain combines TRBV27 with TRBJ2-5; TRBD2 agrees at 11 bases. This CDR3 is 16 amino acids long. Per the germline V gene, CDR1 is MNHEY and CDR2 is SMNVEV (reference sequence). The junction had 10 bases not matched to a gene; V was cut back by 5 bases and J by 5 bases. CDR3 residues: CASSPQTSGIGETQYF. CDR3 in DNA: TGTGCCAGCAGTCCCCAGACTAGCGGGATAGGCGAGACCCAGTACTTC.

The J gene is TRBJ1-5, the V gene TRBV6-1; D not certain. The CDR3 is made up of 12 amino acids. Germline CDR1 MNHNS, CDR2 SASEGT. V shed 2 bases and J shed 3 bases, with 2 bases lying between them. The CDR3 sequence is CASSEYNQPQHF. Here the CDR3 DNA reads TGTGCCAGCAGTGAATACAATCAGCCCCAGCATTTT.

Regarding this clonotype: One junction end does not reproduce the germline sequence, and a read error may be involved. V gene TRBV14 combines with J gene TRBJ1-1, with D unclear. The CDR3 extends over 15 amino acids. Germline CDR1 is SGHDN and CDR2 is FVKESK. As DNA, the CDR3 is TGTGCCAACAGCGTACTGGAGGGTATGAACACTGAAGCTTTCTTT. Translated: CANSVLEGMNTEAFF. The full variable domain, completed using reference TRBV14 and TRBJ1-1, is EAGVTQFPSHSVIEKGQTVTLRCDPISGHDNLYWYRRVMGKEIKFLLHFVKESKQDESGMPNNRFLAERTGGTYSTLKVQPAELEDSGVYFCANSVLEGMNTEAFFGQGTRLTVV.

The V call is TRBV10-3, the J call TRBJ1-6; the D gene is possibly TRBD1 (6 bases). Germline V gene lookup returns CDR1 ENHRY and CDR2 SYGVKD. The CDR3 length is 16 residues. The ends were cut back, 10 bases at V and 7 bases at J, with 23 bases in the middle. The CDR3 spells CATKTSRTAENSPLHF. The CDR3, as DNA: TGTGCCACAAAAACTTCTAGGACAGCTGAGAATTCACCCCTCCACTTT.

As concerns this clonotype: One end of the junction fails to match germline, which may point to a read error. The chain recombines TRBV28 with TRBJ2-5, with 7 bases that match TRBD1. The CDR3 contains 13 residues. Germline V lookup: CDR1 MDHEN, CDR2 SYDVKM. CDR3 sequence (DNA): TGTGCCAGCAGTCGCGAGACAGGGAATGAGCGGTTCTTC. This encodes CASSRETGNERFF.

This clonotype was seen only a few times. One end of the junction fails to match germline, which may point to a read error. This chain connects TRBV7-9 to TRBJ2-1, with a possible D match to TRBD1 (5 bases). Near its end, the DNA agrees better with TRBJ2-5, so the J call may be wrong. The length of the CDR3 is 14 residues. Germline V gene sequence: CDR1 SEHNR, CDR2 FQNEAQ (reference sequence). CDR3 bases: TGTGCCGGCAGCCAGCCTCAGCCAGGGGAGACCCAGTACTTC. This codes for CAGSQPQPGETQYF.

The V and J genes are TRBV20-1 and TRBJ1-6; D unclear. The CDR3 is made up of 15 amino acids. The germline V and J ends were trimmed by 0 bases and 7 bases, with 13 bases remaining between them. Germline CDR1 and CDR2: DFQATT and SNEGSKA (reference sequence). CDR3 sequence: CSARDYSAWNSPLHF. As DNA, the CDR3 is TGCAGTGCTAGAGATTATAGTGCCTGGAATTCACCCCTCCACTTT.

There are a few counts of this clonotype. The chain uses TRBV13 and TRBJ2-1; perhaps D is TRBD1 or TRBD2 (5 bases each). Trimming removed 4 bases at V and 10 bases at J, with 14 bases between. Per the germline V gene, CDR1 is PRHDT and CDR2 is FYEKMQ (reference sequence). There are 13 residues in the CDR3. CDR3 amino acids: CASSSGPSGEQFF. The CDR3 coding sequence is TGTGCCAGCAGCTCGGGGCCCTCGGGGGAGCAGTTCTTC.

This sequence joins TRBV5-1 and TRBJ2-3; D not resolved. CDR1 SGHRS and CDR2 YFSETQ come from the germline V gene. The V and J ends lost 7 bases and 0 bases respectively, with 6 bases between them. CDR3 length: 12 amino acids. CDR3 bases: TGCGCCAGCGGGAAGAGCACAGATACGCAGTATTTT. This translates into CASGKSTDTQYF.

The table lists this clonotype with a few counts. The rearrangement uses TRBV12-3 or TRBV12-4 and TRBJ1-2; possible D gene TRBD1, 6 bases. The CDR3 is 13 amino acids. V lost 5 bases to trimming and J lost 8 bases, with 15 bases between them. The CDR3: CASSSSTGQGYTF. The CDR3 DNA reads as TGTGCCAGCAGTAGCTCAACAGGACAGGGCTACACCTTC.

This clonotype has just a few counts. The rearrangement uses TRBV29-1 and TRBJ2-4; no clear D. With 3 bases removed from V and 5 bases from J, the gap between germline ends came to 11 bases. The CDR3 spans 13 residues. The germline V gene has CDR1 SQVTM and CDR2 ANQGSEA. The CDR3 DNA follows: TGCAGCGTTGACCAGAGGTCGGAAAACATTCAGTACTTC. Protein: CSVDQRSENIQYF. Based on the CDR3 plus reference TRBV29-1 and TRBJ2-4, the full variable domain is SAVISQKPSRDICQRGTSLTIQCQVDSQVTMMFWYRQQPGQSLTLIATANQGSEATYESGFVIDKFPISRPNLTFSTLTVSNMSPEDSSIYLCSVDQRSENIQYFGAGTRLSVL.

This clonotype was observed a few times. The chain recombines TRBV20-1 with TRBJ2-5; D may be TRBD1 (5 bases). The germline CDR1 and CDR2 sequences are DFQATT and SNEGSKA (reference sequence). This CDR3 has 14 amino acids. The ends were cut back, 5 bases at V and 0 bases at J, with 13 bases in the middle. The CDR3 bases are TGCAGTGCTGGCAGACAGAGGTACCAAGAGACCCAGTACTTC. Translated: CSAGRQRYQETQYF.

The chain employs TRBV6-1 and TRBJ2-2, with 7 bases identical to TRBD1. The CDR3 totals 15 residues. Germline values: CDR1 MNHNS, CDR2 SASEGT. Trimming removed 4 bases from V and 4 bases from J; junction bases left unmatched: 6. CDR3 region: CASSVKQGTTGELFF. The CDR3 bases are TGTGCCAGCAGTGTGAAACAGGGGACCACCGGGGAGCTGTTTTTT.

The CDR3 DNA is TGCGCCAGCAGCCGCAACGGGCCAGGGGCCTTTGAGCAGTACTTC. It yields the protein CASSRNGPGAFEQYF. The chain combines TRBV5-1 with TRBJ2-7, with D possibly matching TRBD1 (6 bases). V lost 4 bases to trimming and J lost 7 bases, with 21 bases between them. The germline gives CDR1 SGHRS, CDR2 YFSETQ. CDR3 length: 15 residues.

The rearrangement uses TRBV7-9 and TRBJ1-2, with 10 positions matching TRBD1. V dropped 3 bases and J dropped 4; count of bases not matched to a gene: 8. The CDR3 runs to 16 residues. CDR1 is SEHNR, CDR2 FQNEAQ, per germline (reference sequence). In DNA, the CDR3 is TGTGCCAGCAGCTTCCTCGGGAGGACAGGGGGCTATGGCTACACCTTC. Translation gives CASSFLGRTGGYGYTF.

This clonotype has a single count. V and J are TRBV15 and TRBJ1-4; D not resolved. The germline V and J ends were trimmed by 4 bases and 10 bases, with 10 bases remaining between them. Germline CDR1 and CDR2: LNHNV and YYDKDF (reference sequence). The CDR3 has 12 residues. The CDR3 loop reads CATSMELGKLFF. DNA for the CDR3: TGTGCCACCAGCATGGAACTTGGAAAACTGTTTTTT.

This chain joins TRBV12-3 or TRBV12-4 and TRBJ2-3, with D perhaps TRBD1 or TRBD2 (5 bases each). This CDR3 comprises 17 residues. V was clipped by 5 bases and J by 0 bases, with 18 bases between them. The CDR3 reads CASSPPPGRDSTDTQYF. CDR3 nucleotides: TGTGCCAGCAGTCCACCCCCAGGGAGAGATAGCACAGATACGCAGTATTTT.

This clonotype has just a few counts. This chain connects TRBV2 to TRBJ1-1; D remains unclear. Germline V gene lookup returns CDR1 SNHLY and CDR2 FYNNEI. The CDR3 runs 15 residues. Trimming shortened V by 1 base and J by 10 bases, and 19 bases separated the two germline ends. The CDR3, as DNA: TGTGCCAGCAGTGAAGGGCAAGGCGGGCCCGGGGTAGCTTTCTTT. Its translation is CASSEGQGGPGVAFF.

The chain combines TRBV13 with TRBJ1-4; D not resolved. The CDR3 runs to 15 residues. The V end lost 1 base, the J end lost 0 bases, and 6 bases lay between the germline ends. The V gene's germline CDR1 is PRHDT and CDR2 FYEKMQ (reference sequence). CDR3 sequence (DNA): TGTGCCAGCAGCTTAGTTTCCTCAACTAATGAAAAACTGTTTTTT. It codes for CASSLVSSTNEKLFF.

CDR3 DNA: TGTGCCAGCAGTTTATACCGGGACAGGGGCAATGAGCAGTTCTTC. Translated, it gives CASSLYRDRGNEQFF. The V gene is TRBV6-2 or TRBV6-3, the J gene TRBJ2-1, with TRBD1 matching over 10 bases. CDR1 MNHEY and CDR2 SVGEGT come from the germline V gene. The CDR3 runs 15 residues. V dropped 4 bases and J dropped 6; count of bases not matched to a gene: 6.